The present T cell receptor (beta chain) was sequenced within a study of blood T cell repertoires in COVID-19. Cohort placement rested on clinical history that participants reported themselves. Cohort 3 recovered donors had two negative PCRs, clearance, or symptom resolution. Germline V gene sequence: CDR1 LGHNA, CDR2 YNFKEQ. The CDR3 consists of 16 residues. V trimming: 3 bases; J trimming: 7 bases; junction bases outside the gene matches: 8. As originally analysed: Estimates of nucleated cell counts were drawn from the amplification of reference gene primers. The table came from immunoSEQ multiplex PCR; TCRdb's copy has only in-frame clones and leaves some out. V and J calls and clone size are those listed in that table; D and trimming were worked out from the DNA. Among more than 110,000 clones, over 65% were seen once, and the ten largest hold around 6%. The table lists this clone with a count of one.

The chain is built from TRBV4-2 and TRBJ2-1; the match to TRBD2 covers 11 bases. Sequencing was done on a sample of PBMCs or T cells enriched from blood (not recorded which). This TCR was sampled from a woman aged 50 to 60 who had recovered from COVID-19. The CDR3 loop reads CASSHLSGGAANEQFF. CDR3 sequence (DNA): TGTGCCAGCAGCCACCTTAGCGGGGGGGCCGCGAATGAGCAGTTCTTC.